The next 7 T cell receptor beta chains were all read from a single sample in a study of identical twins. One entry per CDR3 protein results from TCRdb running MiXCR on the 5' RACE reads. The sample consists of approximately 680,000 distinct CDR3 sequences, roughly 6.6% of them appearing once. This same sample was also part of a study on yellow fever vaccine responses in identical twins.

Sequences were obtained from PBMCs. Receptor source: a woman between 18 and 29 years old in good health.

The rearrangement uses TRBV6-2 or TRBV6-3 and TRBJ2-3; 7 nucleotides align to TRBD2. The junction had 7 bases not matched to a gene; V was cut back by 2 bases and J by 2 bases. The CDR3 totals 16 residues. Germline V gene lookup returns CDR1 MNHEY and CDR2 SVGEGT. CDR3: CASSYESGGITDTQYF. CDR3 DNA sequence: TGTGCCAGCAGTTACGAGTCGGGAGGCATCACAGATACGCAGTATTTT.

V gene TRBV28 combines with J gene TRBJ1-6, with D unresolved. Trimming left V 6 bases short and J 13 bases short, with 13 bases between. The CDR3 has 12 residues. CDR1 MDHEN and CDR2 SYDVKM come from the germline V gene. The CDR3 loop is CASSNTLAPLHF. CDR3 bases: TGTGCCAGCAGCAACACTTTGGCGCCCCTCCACTTT.

This clonotype was seen a few times. The V call is TRBV2, the J call TRBJ1-1, with D perhaps TRBD1 (5 bases). Trimming took 10 bases from V and 2 from J, leaving 14 bases between them. Germline V gene data show CDR1 as SNHLY and CDR2 as FYNNEI. This CDR3 is built from 13 residues. The CDR3 loop reads CANNWQGNTEAFF. In DNA form, the CDR3 reads TGTGCCAACAACTGGCAGGGAAACACTGAAGCTTTCTTT. The full variable domain, its missing parts supplied by reference TRBV2 and TRBJ1-1, is EPEVTQTPSHQVTQMGQEVILRCVPISNHLYFYWYRQILGQKVEFLVSFYNNEISEKSEIFDDQFSVERPDGSNFTLKIRSTKLEDSAMYFCANNWQGNTEAFFGQGTRLTVV.

This clonotype was seen many times. The rearrangement links TRBV3-1 to TRBJ2-5; D is unresolved. V shed 0 bases and J shed 5 bases, with 13 bases lying between them. The CDR3 has 15 amino acids. In germline, CDR1 is LGHDT, CDR2 YNNKEL (reference sequence). The CDR3 protein is CASSQEGLMLETQYF. In nucleotides, the CDR3 is TGTGCCAGCAGCCAAGAAGGCCTGATGCTGGAGACCCAGTACTTC.

The chain recombines TRBV5-6 with TRBJ2-7; weak D call: TRBD1 (8 bases). The V gene lost 6 bases and the J gene lost 2 bases, with 15 bases spanning the gap. Germline V CDR1 and CDR2: SGHDT, YYEEEE. The CDR3 has 14 residues. The CDR3 spells CASNAGDRTYEQYF. The CDR3 DNA follows: TGTGCCAGCAACGCGGGGGACAGGACCTACGAGCAGTACTTC.

A few counts support this clonotype. The chain combines TRBV7-9 with TRBJ2-1, with 7 bases lining up with TRBD1. Trimming took 4 bases from V and 7 from J; bases not matched to a gene: 10. The CDR3 covers 15 residues. Germline loops: CDR1 SEHNR, CDR2 FQNEAQ (reference sequence). The CDR3 spells CASSSPSRGLNEQFF. In DNA form, the CDR3 reads TGTGCCAGCAGCTCCCCCTCTAGGGGGCTGAATGAGCAGTTCTTC. The full variable domain, its missing parts supplied by reference TRBV7-9 and TRBJ2-1, is DTGVSQNPRHKITKRGQNVTFRCDPISEHNRLYWYRQTLGQGPEFLTYFQNEAQLEKSRLLSDRFSAERPKGSFSTLEIQRTEQGDSAMYLCASSSPSRGLNEQFFGPGTRLTVL.

In this sample, this clonotype turned up many times. Relative to the germline gene, one junction end is altered; a read error may explain this. V and J are TRBV12-3 or TRBV12-4 and TRBJ1-2, with D possibly matching TRBD1 (6 bases). The CDR3 is 13 amino acids. In DNA, the CDR3 is TGTGCCAGCAGTCTCCGTGGGGGAGCGGGGGCTTACTTC. Encoded protein: CASSLRGGAGAYF.